This entry lists 8 T cell receptor beta chains sequenced from one sample in a study of blood T cells in healthy people across ages. Then a second PCR, running about 6 to 12 cycles, was carried out with a sample-barcoded 5' primer and a J-beta primer mix. From the 5' RACE reads, TCRdb called clonotypes with MiXCR, one entry per CDR3 protein. The sample lists just over 1 million distinct CDR3 sequences, 45% occurring once. Sequencing was performed on blood. These receptor sequences come from a woman aged 55-75 years in good health.

The CDR3 nucleotides read TGTGCCAGCAGCCCTAGGACAGACACGGGGGGGGAGACCCAGTACTTC. Translation: CASSPRTDTGGETQYF. The chain carries TRBV7-3 and TRBJ2-5; 8 bases match TRBD2. The CDR3 spans 16 residues. Germline values: CDR1 SGHTA, CDR2 FQGTGA. Trimming cost V 5 bases and J 5 bases; bases outside gene matches: 13.

This clonotype showed up just a few times. The V call is TRBV12-3 or TRBV12-4, the J call TRBJ2-1; 12 bases are a match to TRBD1. This CDR3 contains 15 residues. Germline trimming cut 1 base from V and 7 bases from J; bases unmatched to any gene: 2. Here the CDR3 reads CASSLGDRGQNEQFF. Written as DNA, the CDR3 is TGTGCCAGCAGTTTAGGGGACAGGGGGCAAAATGAGCAGTTCTTC.

This clonotype occurred once. A junction end diverges from the germline sequence, so it may reflect a read error. The genes are TRBV15 and TRBJ1-5; no clear D gene. The CDR3 is 15 amino acids. Germline CDR1 reads LNHNV; CDR2 reads YYDKDF (reference sequence). The CDR3 loop is CATGRVGRANQPQHF. The CDR3 region has the DNA TGTGCCACCGGCAGAGTAGGGAGGGCAAATCAGCCCCAGCATTTT.

J is TRBJ2-5 and V is TRBV20-1, with 7 bases identical to TRBD2. Per the germline V gene, CDR1 is DFQATT and CDR2 is SNEGSKA (reference sequence). This CDR3 is 15 amino acids long. After removal of 3 bases from V and 3 bases from J, the junction contained 10 bases not matched to a gene. The CDR3 coding sequence is TGCAGTGCTAGGACCACGAGCGGGGCCAAAGAGACCCAGTACTTC. As protein: CSARTTSGAKETQYF.

The sample holds a few counts of this clonotype. The chain couples TRBV7-6 to TRBJ2-7; a weak D match, TRBD2 (5 bases). Germline V gene sequence: CDR1 SGHVS, CDR2 FNYEAQ. The V end was cut by 2 bases, the J end by 6 bases, with 8 bases between. CDR3 length: 12 amino acids. The CDR3 here is CASSLWSGEQYF. CDR3 nucleotide sequence: TGTGCCAGCAGCTTATGGAGCGGCGAGCAGTACTTC.

The chain combines TRBV12-3 or TRBV12-4 with TRBJ2-3, with D perhaps matching TRBD2 (6 bases). V dropped 6 bases and J dropped 5 bases, with 24 bases sitting between them. The CDR3 length is 17 residues. The CDR3 region is CASSPGRPKAGGDTQYF. The CDR3 nucleotides read TGTGCCAGCAGCCCGGGACGTCCAAAGGCCGGGGGAGATACGCAGTATTTT.

J is TRBJ2-7 and V is TRBV21-1; the table's TRBD2 call for D was not verified on the DNA. TRBV21-1 is classified as a pseudogene. This CDR3 is built from 16 residues. The CDR3 here is CASTTRFGWVSYEQYF. CDR3 nucleotides: TGTGCCAGCACTACCCGGTTCGGGTGGGTCTCCTACGAGCAGTACTTC.

This chain uses TRBV18 with TRBJ2-3, with 12 bases aligning to TRBD1. The CDR3 extends over 15 amino acids. With V trimmed by 3 bases and J by 6 bases, 4 bases remained unmatched. Germline CDR1 and CDR2: KGHSH and LQKENI. CDR3 sequence reads: CASSPGTGGWDTQYF. The CDR3 bases are TGTGCCAGCTCACCCGGGACAGGGGGCTGGGATACGCAGTATTTT. The full variable domain, rest sourced from reference TRBV18 and TRBJ2-3, is NAGVMQNPRHLVRRRGQEARLRCSPMKGHSHVYWYRQLPEEGLKFMVYLQKENIIDESGMPKERFSAEFPKEGPSILRIQQVVRGDSAAYFCASSPGTGGWDTQYFGPGTRLTVL.